This T cell receptor beta chain was captured in a study of shared clonotypes between healthy human individuals (dated by TCRdb to 2018 to 2020). As for the study more broadly: The cohort comprised a couple of women and a few men aged 18 to 49 years. The study deeply sequenced blood TCR repertoires of about 5 healthy adults to estimate repertoire size and the extent of clonotype sharing between individuals. Per donor, leukapheresis produced somewhere between about 0.9 and 9 billion PBMCs. To increase sequencing depth and limit assay-specific biases, TCR repertoire library preparation and sequencing were carried out by different laboratories using diverse techniques. Per donor, three plates each were used for CD4 naive and CD4 memory, two for CD8 naive, and one for CD8 memory.

To note about this clone: The clone's antigen remains unknown. No quality values exist for individual bases; no much larger clone is one base distant.

CD8 naive samples were obtained by positive selection for CCR7 among CD45RO-negative cells, yielding a CD45RA+CCR7+ population from which TemRA cells were excluded. The donors were healthy, HIV-negative adults with no recently reported acute infections or vaccinations. Every donor was a Caucasian adult living in Nashville, Tennessee, USA. Blood was obtained by leukapheresis, after which PBMCs were separated by Ficoll-Histopaque density gradient centrifugation and cryopreserved in liquid nitrogen vapor phase. Purity and quantity of every magnetically sorted T cell population were checked by analytical flow cytometry. Genomic DNA was isolated from every sorted fraction and measured by UV absorbance on a Nanodrop 2000c. TCR CDR3 regions were amplified from genomic DNA by multiplex PCR using the deep immunoSEQ assay. Extracted genomic DNA from each cell subset was distributed evenly across all wells of several immunoSEQ 96-well plates, and each plate was treated as a replicate. Each replicate PCR for sorted subsets received roughly 0.2 ug genomic DNA, equal to tens of thousands of T cell genomes. The purified libraries were quantified using a Qubit 3.0 fluorometer, sized with a Bioanalyzer 2100, and then quantified again using the KAPA Library Quantification kit. Every immunoSEQ 96-well plate was sequenced on a separate single-read 150-cycle Illumina NextSeq 550 flow cell. Under the source paper's analysis protocol: The immunoSEQ output contained only junctional sequences without quality scores, so filtering could not match that applied to full-length reads. To assign V/J genes and CDR3, sequences were annotated against IMGT germline references using PyIR, a Python wrapper for IgBLAST v1.9. Reads were removed for weak V/J assignments (E-value above 1e-6), missing CDR3, stop codons, out-of-frame junctions, or ambiguous translated residues. V3J clonotypes were defined as sequences sharing an identical inferred V gene, J gene, and CDR3 amino acid sequence. Percentage overlap between repertoires was computed as shared unique clonotypes divided by the size of the smaller repertoire. Three approaches were used to assess repertoire richness: RTK rarefaction, the Chao1 estimator, and Recon v2.1 estimates of unobserved clonotypes. Generation probabilities were computed with OLGA for all TCRbeta clonotypes obtained by the gDNA method from several donors. Entries here come from immuneACCESS through TCRdb and include only in-frame sequences with V and J called. Some clones fail to appear in such tables; in the studies checked, an unresolved V gene covers under half of the shortfall, and the cause of the remainder is unknown. Clonal size and the V and J genes are those of that table, whereas D and trimming came from the DNA. This sample has about 2 million clones in its table, and about 95% of those were observed once. Clones ranked in the top ten supply 1.2% of the sample.

The research as a whole found: Compared with non-shared clonotypes, the clonotypes found in all four sorted-subset donors had higher generation probabilities. Rarefaction of sorted-subset datasets indicated incomplete sequencing despite the large sequencing depth. Because the study included only a small number of donors, the genetic and exposure-history diversity represented was limited. Only blood was sampled, and tissue TCR repertoires likely differ from those in blood. About 4.5% of naive CD4, roughly 3.6% of naive CD8, 2.3% of memory CD4, and 0.35% to 0.4% of memory CD8 clonotypes were shared across several donors. Pairwise subsampling led to the expectation that sequencing depth would affect the degree of clonotype sharing among donors. Naive subsets generally had larger estimated clonotype richness than memory subsets did.

Measured from the cysteine to the phenylalanine, the CDR3 is 16 residues long. The read is trimmed to its CDR3 DNA, 48 bases read in frame from base 1. V lost 6 bases and J lost 0 bases; the stretch between them is 15 bases long. Via the germline V gene (reference sequence), CDR1 is MNHNY and CDR2 SVGAGI. Rearrangement joined TRBV6-6 to TRBJ2-1; no D gene call is confident. This sequence was found in a man younger than 35 in good health. What was sequenced was naive CD8+ T cells sorted from blood. The intended sense of this specimen's cell subset or site label: CD45RA+CCR7+. The sequenced DNA: TGTGCCAGCAGCCTCCTTGCGCTGAGCTCCTACAATGAGCAGTTCTTC. This sequence encodes CASSLLALSSYNEQFF.